This note documents a single T cell receptor beta chain sequence. Its antigen is still unknown. Data came from immunoSEQ multiplex PCR; TCRdb stores just in-frame clones and leaves some out. The table shows 15,000 to 20,000 clones, with around 83% occurring only once. The data stem from a study of graft-versus-host responses after intestinal transplantation. Overall study context: Induction using anti-thymocyte globulin, followed by tacrolimus and steroids for roughly 3 years, was given to all recipients. Study-wide results and limits: The presence of high graft-versus-host to host-versus-graft clonal ratios in allografts characterized patients with graft-donor T cell macrochimerism.

Intraepithelial plus lamina propria lymphocytes were released by processing graft tissue. The CDR3 consists of 13 residues. Germline CDR1 reads KGHSH; CDR2 reads LQKENI. Trimming stripped 2 bases from V and 3 bases from J, with 4 bases between. Sequencing was performed on ileum tissue, taken less than 600 days after intestinal transplantation. The source is a human patient who received an intestinal transplant, so some T cells may come from the graft donor. This rearrangement joins TRBV18 to TRBJ2-2, with no clear D. CDR3 nucleotide sequence: TGTGCCAGCTCACCATTCGACACCGGGGAGCTGTTTTTT. Translated: CASSPFDTGELFF.